A single sample gave rise to the 12 T cell receptor beta chains below, sequenced in a study of regulatory T cells in long-lasting Graves disease. Both iRepertoire HTBI primers and Arm-PCR of CDR3 regions were used to build the TCR beta libraries. One entry per CDR3 protein results from TCRdb running MiXCR on the multiplex PCR reads. This sample has about 210,000 distinct CDR3 sequences, with around a fifth found just once. The time point here: newly diagnosed GD, antithyroid drugs for less than 3 months. TCR sequences were obtained from RNA taken from PBMCs. These same data were also listed under a study on T cells in Graves' hyperthyroidism and ophthalmopathy.

The sequencing here drew on peripheral blood mononuclear cells (PBMCs), taken at new diagnosis, from a patient treated with antithyroid drugs. These receptors were collected from a woman younger than 45 with Graves disease.

This clonotype was recorded a few times. The CDR3 nucleotides are TGTGCCAGCAGCTTAGGAACCGGGACAGGGTATGGCGGGGAGCTGTTTTTT. Its protein product is CASSLGTGTGYGGELFF. This sequence joins TRBV11-3 and TRBJ2-2; 9 bases are shared with TRBD1. This CDR3 region has 17 residues. Per germline, CDR1 SGHNT and CDR2 YENEEA. V trimming: 1 base; J trimming: 7 bases; junction bases outside the gene matches: 10.

This clonotype was seen at least ten times. The V gene is TRBV6-5, the J gene TRBJ1-1, with D maybe TRBD1 (6 bases). Germline V gene data show CDR1 as MNHEY and CDR2 as SVGAGI. The CDR3 runs to 15 residues. Trimming pared 4 bases from V and 10 bases from J, leaving 22 bases between. The DNA for the CDR3 is TGTGCCAGCAGTTCGACCGGGACACTCGTGTTTGGAGCTTTCTTT. Translation: CASSSTGTLVFGAFF.

The sample holds a few counts of this clonotype. The CDR3, as DNA: TGTGCCAGCAGCTTGGGGGCCTCGAACACTGAAGCTTTCTTT. Protein: CASSLGASNTEAFF. This chain connects TRBV5-6 to TRBJ1-1; no clear D. The CDR3 consists of 14 residues. The V end lost 0 bases, the J end lost 1 base, and 7 bases lay between the germline ends. Germline CDR1 and CDR2: SGHDT and YYEEEE.

This clonotype was counted ten times or more. The J gene is TRBJ1-3, the V gene TRBV20-1; D gene ambiguous. The V end was cut by 0 bases, the J end by 4 bases, with 10 bases between. The CDR3 contains 14 residues. Germline CDR1 DFQATT, CDR2 SNEGSKA (reference sequence). The CDR3 reads CSARDPGAGNTIYF. The CDR3 DNA follows: TGCAGTGCTAGAGATCCGGGAGCAGGAAACACCATATATTTT.

This clonotype was observed many times. The CDR3 DNA reads TGTGCCAGCAGGGGCGCACCACAGGGCAACACTGAAGCTTTCTTT. Amino acids: CASRGAPQGNTEAFF. The chain couples TRBV7-9 to TRBJ1-1; TRBD1 might be the D (6 bases). Per germline, CDR1 SEHNR and CDR2 FQNEAQ (reference sequence). The CDR3 is 15 residues long. Trimming took off 6 bases at V and 2 bases at J, with 16 bases between the two ends. The full variable domain, rest sourced from reference TRBV7-9 and TRBJ1-1, is DTGVSQNPRHKITKRGQNVTFRCDPISEHNRLYWYRQTLGQGPEFLTYFQNEAQLEKSRLLSDRFSAERPKGSFSTLEIQRTEQGDSAMYLCASRGAPQGNTEAFFGQGTRLTVV.

Of note for this clonotype: A read error may explain this, as a much larger clone is one base away. The V and J genes are TRBV29-1 and TRBJ2-5; D perhaps matches TRBD2 (5 bases). The CDR3 consists of 13 residues. Germline V gene lookup returns CDR1 SQVTM and CDR2 ANQGSEA. CDR3 sequence reads: CSVNPGLQETQCF. The DNA of the CDR3 is TGCAGCGTTAACCCAGGACTTCAAGAGACCCAGTGCTTC. Full variable domain (remainder filled in from reference TRBV29-1 and TRBJ2-5): SAVISQKPSRDICQRGTSLTIQCQVDSQVTMMFWYRQQPGQSLTLIATANQGSEATYESGFVIDKFPISRPNLTFSTLTVSNMSPEDSSIYLCSVNPGLQETQCFGPGTRLLVL.

This clonotype has a count of ten or more. The V call is TRBV3-1, the J call TRBJ1-2; D perhaps matches TRBD1 (5 bases). This CDR3 contains 13 residues. Germline CDR1 reads LGHDT; CDR2 reads YNNKEL (reference sequence). V was shortened by 4 bases and J by 5 bases, with 11 bases between the two germline ends. In DNA, the CDR3 is TGTGCCAGCAGCCCAAGGGCAGGGTATGGCTACACCTTC. It specifies CASSPRAGYGYTF. The entire variable domain, with the rest obtained from reference TRBV3-1 and TRBJ1-2, is as follows: DTAVSQTPKYLVTQMGNDKSIKCEQNLGHDTMYWYKQDSKKFLKIMFSYNNKELIINETVPNRFSPKSPDKAHLNLHINSLELGDSAVYFCASSPRAGYGYTFGSGTRLTVV.

This clonotype was detected ten times or more. The chain couples TRBV27 to TRBJ2-2, with TRBD2 matching 10 bases. The V gene end was trimmed by 6 bases and the J gene end by 0 bases; junction bases not matched to a gene: 4. Germline-derived CDR1 and CDR2 are MNHEY and SMNVEV (reference sequence). This CDR3 contains 16 residues. As DNA, the CDR3 is TGTGCCAGCAGGCTAGCGGGAGTTACGAACACCGGGGAGCTGTTTTTT. This codes for CASRLAGVTNTGELFF.

This clonotype has ten or more counts. The gene calls are TRBV20-1 and TRBJ1-6; unclear D gene. CDR3 length equals 13 residues. V dropped 6 bases and J dropped 7 bases, with 13 bases sitting between them. Per the germline V gene, CDR1 is DFQATT and CDR2 is SNEGSKA (reference sequence). CDR3 protein: CSAHPGGNSPLHF. CDR3 nucleotide sequence: TGCAGTGCCCACCCGGGAGGAAATTCACCCCTCCACTTT.

The chain joins TRBV11-2 to TRBJ2-1; TRBD2 matches at 8 bases. Trimming cost V 2 bases and J 5 bases; bases outside gene matches: 8. Germline assignment: CDR1 SGHAT and CDR2 FQNNGV. This CDR3 spans 16 amino acids. The DNA of the CDR3 is TGTGCCAGCAGCTTAAGCGGCAGCGGGGGAGACAATGAGCAGTTCTTC. As protein: CASSLSGSGGDNEQFF.

The rearrangement uses TRBV2 and TRBJ2-1; 7 positions match TRBD1. This CDR3 contains 17 residues. Trimming cost V 0 bases and J 3 bases; bases outside gene matches: 8. Germline values: CDR1 SNHLY, CDR2 FYNNEI. CDR3 nucleotides: TGTGCCAGCAGTGAAGCGGGACAGACCCCGGGCTACAATGAGCAGTTCTTC. It encodes CASSEAGQTPGYNEQFF.

The V call is TRBV19, the J call TRBJ2-2; D may match TRBD1 or TRBD2 (5 bases each). The germline V gene encodes CDR1 LNHDA and CDR2 SQIVND (reference sequence). Deletions cut 1 base from V and 5 bases from J, with 8 bases between. The CDR3 is made up of 14 amino acids. The DNA for the CDR3 is TGTGCCAGTAGTATAGGGGGCGGGACCGGGGAGCTGTTTTTT. Translating it yields CASSIGGGTGELFF. Full variable domain (missing parts from reference TRBV19 and TRBJ2-2): DGGITQSPKYLFRKEGQNVTLSCEQNLNHDAMYWYRQDPGQGLRLIYYSQIVNDFQKGDIAEGYSVSREKKESFPLTVTSAQKNPTAFYLCASSIGGGTGELFFGEGSRLTVL.